This T cell receptor beta chain originates from a study of blood T cell repertoires in COVID-19. This clone was counted between two and nine times. This table comes from immunoSEQ multiplex PCR, and its TCRdb copy is limited to in-frame clones, with some not included. The table lists 200,000 to 250,000 clones, roughly 84% of them singletons. The trim removed 0 bases at V and 0 bases at J, leaving 6 bases unmatched. The CDR3 has 16 residues. The germline gives CDR1 SGHDT, CDR2 YYEEEE. The TCR sequence derives from a woman of 80 years or more with acute or convalescent COVID-19. The sample taken for sequencing was peripheral blood. V is TRBV5-6 and J is TRBJ2-7; 7 nucleotides agree with TRBD2. CDR3: CASSLGGGVLSYEQYF. As DNA, the CDR3 is TGTGCCAGCAGCTTGGGGGGAGGGGTCCTCTCCTACGAGCAGTACTTC.